The rows below give T cell receptor beta chains drawn from one sample of a study of human T cells and chemical hapten exposure. TCRdb re-called the RACE reads through MiXCR, storing one row per CDR3 protein. The repertoire includes about 120,000 distinct CDR3 sequences, roughly an eighth of them detected once, and 0.92% sits in the top ten. Sequencing was performed on whole blood, taken in connection with sensitization to the hapten diphenylcyclopropenone (DPC). The receptor set was obtained from a man younger than 35 with alopecia areata. Some clones in this sample may be carry-over from other donors' samples. Each CDR3 is given with its conserved first and last residue. A D gene is named only where the DNA matches it firmly. Expanded clones get a size class; other rows say once, few or many, or leave the size out.

d_call: .
j_call: TRBJ1-2
clone_size: few
v_call: TRBV11-2
cdr3_nt: TGTGCCAGCAGCTTAACACGGACGGGGGATGGCTACACCTTC
cdr3_aa: CASSLTRTGDGYTF

d_call: TRBD2
j_call: TRBJ2-3
clone_size: .
v_call: TRBV4-2
cdr3_nt: TGTGCCAGCAGCCGAACTAGCGGGGGGAGTCCCGATACGCAGTATTTT
cdr3_aa: CASSRTSGGSPDTQYF

d_call: .
j_call: TRBJ2-1
clone_size: .
v_call: TRBV6-2/TRBV6-3
cdr3_nt: TGTGCCAGCAGTTACTCCCGCTCCCCCCTCGGCTCCTACAATGAGCAGTTCTTC
cdr3_aa: CASSYSRSPLGSYNEQFF

d_call: TRBD2
j_call: TRBJ2-5
clone_size: .
v_call: TRBV29-1
cdr3_nt: TGCACCGTTAGTTGGGGACTAGAACGAGAGACCCAGTACTTC
cdr3_aa: CTVSWGLERETQYF

d_call: TRBD1
j_call: TRBJ2-4
clone_size: many
v_call: TRBV27
cdr3_nt: TGTGCCAGCAGTTTTCTCACAGGGGACCAAAACATTCAGTACTTC
cdr3_aa: CASSFLTGDQNIQYF

d_call: .
j_call: TRBJ1-5
clone_size: few
v_call: TRBV19
cdr3_nt: TGTGCCAGTAGTATATTATGGGGCAATCAGCCCCAGCATTTT
cdr3_aa: CASSILWGNQPQHF

d_call: .
j_call: TRBJ1-4
clone_size: few
v_call: TRBV18
cdr3_nt: TGTGTCAGCTCACCATTTCAGACGGATGAAAAACTGTTTTTT
cdr3_aa: CVSSPFQTDEKLFF

d_call: TRBD1
j_call: TRBJ1-1
clone_size: few
v_call: TRBV7-6
cdr3_nt: TGTGCCAGCAGCTTAGGGACAGGGGGCATTGAAGCTTTCTTT
cdr3_aa: CASSLGTGGIEAFF

d_call: .
j_call: TRBJ2-2
clone_size: .
v_call: TRBV11-2
cdr3_nt: TGTGCCAGCAGCTTACGAAGAATGAACACCGGGGAGCTGTTTTTT
cdr3_aa: CASSLRRMNTGELFF

d_call: .
j_call: TRBJ2-5
clone_size: few
v_call: TRBV2
cdr3_nt: TGTGCCAGCAGTGAAGCGCTAGGGGAGACCCAGTACTTC
cdr3_aa: CASSEALGETQYF

d_call: .
j_call: TRBJ2-1
clone_size: many
v_call: TRBV10-3
cdr3_nt: TGTGCCATCAGTGAGTCATGGGGATCAGGGGACAATGAGCAGTTCTTC
cdr3_aa: CAISESWGSGDNEQFF

d_call: .
j_call: TRBJ1-5
clone_size: few
v_call: TRBV5-5
cdr3_nt: TGTGCCAGCAGCGGAGGGGATTATGGGAATCAGCCCCAGCATTTT
cdr3_aa: CASSGGDYGNQPQHF

d_call: TRBD1
j_call: TRBJ2-4
clone_size: few
v_call: TRBV5-4
cdr3_nt: TGTGCCAGCAGCTTGGGGGACAGGACTCTTCAGTACTTC
cdr3_aa: CASSLGDRTLQYF

d_call: .
j_call: TRBJ2-1
clone_size: .
v_call: TRBV12-3/TRBV12-4
cdr3_nt: TGTGCCAGCCTTGCTGGCAATGAGCAGTTCTTC
cdr3_aa: CASLAGNEQFF

d_call: .
j_call: TRBJ2-1
clone_size: .
v_call: TRBV29-1
cdr3_nt: TGCAGCGTTGGCCGGGTGCCCTACAATGAGCAGTTCTTC
cdr3_aa: CSVGRVPYNEQFF

d_call: TRBD2
j_call: TRBJ2-1
clone_size: many
v_call: TRBV3-1
cdr3_nt: TGTGCCAGCAGCCAAGATCTCCCTAGCGGGTACAATGAGCAGTTCTTC
cdr3_aa: CASSQDLPSGYNEQFF

d_call: .
j_call: TRBJ2-2
clone_size: many
v_call: TRBV12-3/TRBV12-4
cdr3_nt: TGTGCCAGCAGTTTATGGACAGTGACCGGGGAGCTGTTTTTT
cdr3_aa: CASSLWTVTGELFF

d_call: .
j_call: TRBJ1-2
clone_size: few
v_call: TRBV6-5
cdr3_nt: TGTGCCAGCAGGCAGGGTGGGCTTGGTGGCTACACCTTC
cdr3_aa: CASRQGGLGGYTF

d_call: .
j_call: TRBJ1-6
clone_size: .
v_call: TRBV11-3
cdr3_nt: TGTGCCAGCAGCGTAGATGCCGGGACCGGTAATTCACCCCTCCACTTT
cdr3_aa: CASSVDAGTGNSPLHF

d_call: .
j_call: TRBJ2-6
clone_size: .
v_call: TRBV7-3
cdr3_nt: TGTGCCAGCAGGCAACAGGAAGCCGGGGCCAACGTCCTGACTTTC
cdr3_aa: CASRQQEAGANVLTF

d_call: .
j_call: TRBJ2-3
clone_size: many
v_call: TRBV6-5
cdr3_nt: TGTGCCAGCAGTTATTCGGAGGGACTGGGCACAGATACGCAGTATTTT
cdr3_aa: CASSYSEGLGTDTQYF

d_call: .
j_call: TRBJ1-3
clone_size: few
v_call: TRBV7-6
cdr3_nt: TGTGCCAGCAGCTTCTCAACAGGGCCTGGAAACACCATATATTTT
cdr3_aa: CASSFSTGPGNTIYF

d_call: TRBD2
j_call: TRBJ2-7
clone_size: .
v_call: TRBV12-3/TRBV12-4
cdr3_nt: TGTGCCAGCACCCGAGCGCGGGGGGGCTCCGAGCAGTACTTC
cdr3_aa: CASTRARGGSEQYF

d_call: .
j_call: TRBJ1-2
clone_size: few
v_call: TRBV4-3
cdr3_nt: TGCGCCAGCAGCCGGAGTCGGTTTTATCAGGATGGCTACACCTTC
cdr3_aa: CASSRSRFYQDGYTF

d_call: .
j_call: TRBJ1-5
clone_size: many
v_call: TRBV7-2
cdr3_nt: TGTGCCAGCAGCTTAGAGACAGGACTAAGGCCCCAGCATTTT
cdr3_aa: CASSLETGLRPQHF

d_call: .
j_call: TRBJ2-1
clone_size: few
v_call: TRBV11-2
cdr3_nt: TGTGCCAGCAGCTTAGCTCGAAACAATGAGCAGTTCTTC
cdr3_aa: CASSLARNNEQFF

d_call: .
j_call: TRBJ1-5
clone_size: few
v_call: TRBV5-5
cdr3_nt: TGTGCCAGCAGCTTGGGTTTCGGCCGCAATCAGCCCCAGCATTTT
cdr3_aa: CASSLGFGRNQPQHF

d_call: .
j_call: TRBJ1-5
clone_size: few
v_call: TRBV6-1
cdr3_nt: TGTGCCAGCAGCTTTGATCCGGGACATAATAATCAGCCCCAGCATTTT
cdr3_aa: CASSFDPGHNNQPQHF

d_call: TRBD1
j_call: TRBJ2-4
clone_size: few
v_call: TRBV27
cdr3_nt: TGTGCCAGCAGTTCTACCGGGACAGTGAACATTCAGTACTTC
cdr3_aa: CASSSTGTVNIQYF

d_call: .
j_call: TRBJ1-2
clone_size: .
v_call: TRBV11-2
cdr3_nt: TGTGCCAGCAGCCCACAAAACCGCTATGGCTACACCTTC
cdr3_aa: CASSPQNRYGYTF

d_call: .
j_call: TRBJ1-4
clone_size: .
v_call: TRBV7-9
cdr3_nt: TGTGCCAGCAGCTTAGGGGCAGGCTATGAAAAACTGTTTTTT
cdr3_aa: CASSLGAGYEKLFF

d_call: .
j_call: TRBJ2-5
clone_size: many
v_call: TRBV28
cdr3_nt: TGTGCCAGCAGTTTGGCGGGGCTTGGGTTAGGGGCCCAGTACTTC
cdr3_aa: CASSLAGLGLGAQYF

d_call: .
j_call: TRBJ2-2
clone_size: few
v_call: TRBV5-1
cdr3_nt: TGCGCCAGCAGAGGGGCAGAGGTCACCGGGGAGCTGTTTTTT
cdr3_aa: CASRGAEVTGELFF

d_call: .
j_call: TRBJ2-4
clone_size: few
v_call: TRBV20-1
cdr3_nt: TGCAGTGCCACAAACAGCAGGGGTTGGAGCCGAAACATTCAGTACTTC
cdr3_aa: CSATNSRGWSRNIQYF

d_call: .
j_call: TRBJ2-2
clone_size: many
v_call: TRBV7-7
cdr3_nt: TGTGCCAGCAGCTCCGCTAGCACCGGGGAGCTGTTTTTT
cdr3_aa: CASSSASTGELFF

d_call: TRBD1
j_call: TRBJ1-4
clone_size: many
v_call: TRBV20-1
cdr3_nt: TGCAGTGCAAGGGGGCCGGGATCCCTGCGTAATGAAAAACTGTTTTTT
cdr3_aa: CSARGPGSLRNEKLFF

d_call: TRBD1
j_call: TRBJ2-3
clone_size: few
v_call: TRBV12-5
cdr3_nt: TGTGCTAGTGGTTTGGTATTCGGGACAGGGTCAGATACGCAGTATTTT
cdr3_aa: CASGLVFGTGSDTQYF

d_call: .
j_call: TRBJ1-6
clone_size: few
v_call: TRBV27
cdr3_nt: .
cdr3_aa: CASSSSDRSYNSPLHF

d_call: TRBD1
j_call: TRBJ2-7
clone_size: .
v_call: TRBV4-3
cdr3_nt: TGCGCCAGCAGCCAAGAGAAGACAGGGGGGGGAAACTCCTACGAGCAGTACTTC
cdr3_aa: CASSQEKTGGGNSYEQYF

d_call: .
j_call: TRBJ2-4
clone_size: few
v_call: TRBV7-9
cdr3_nt: TGTGCCAGCAGCCCCCCCCCCGGGACAGCCAAAAACATTCAGTACTTC
cdr3_aa: CASSPPPGTAKNIQYF

d_call: .
j_call: TRBJ1-1
clone_size: .
v_call: TRBV6-2/TRBV6-3
cdr3_nt: TGTGCCAGCAGTTACGTCATATCCACTGAAGCTTTCTTT
cdr3_aa: CASSYVISTEAFF

d_call: TRBD1
j_call: TRBJ1-2
clone_size: .
v_call: TRBV6-2/TRBV6-3
cdr3_nt: TGTGCCAGCATTACAGGGGACTATGGCTACACCTTC
cdr3_aa: CASITGDYGYTF

d_call: .
j_call: TRBJ1-5
clone_size: .
v_call: TRBV18
cdr3_nt: TGTGCCAGCTCACCCGCCAAGCGGCAGCCCCAGCATTTT
cdr3_aa: CASSPAKRQPQHF

d_call: .
j_call: TRBJ2-5
clone_size: .
v_call: TRBV21-1
cdr3_nt: TGTGCCAGCAGCAAAGGGAAGCGACTGAACCAAGAGACCCAGTACTTC
cdr3_aa: CASSKGKRLNQETQYF